This T cell receptor beta chain originates from a study of cytomegalovirus exposure and HLA in healthy donors. CDR3 length: 15 residues. Germline CDR1 reads SNHLY; CDR2 reads FYNNEI. V gave up 3 bases and J gave up 6 bases, with 18 bases separating them. As concerns this clone: Its antigen remains unknown.

PCR involved 60 Vbeta and 13 Jbeta primers. TCRdb's copy holds only in-frame clones and misses some; the assay was immunoSEQ multiplex PCR. The sample lists some 110,000 clones; around 75% were seen once. General study findings and limits: It was reported that TCR beta sequences correctly inferred the HLA-A and HLA-B alleles for most subjects. TCR beta chains associated with HLA were, in a later analysis, more clonally expanded than equally common others. In a later analysis, the majority of CMV-associated beta chains seemingly showed HLA restriction.

This chain connects TRBV2 to TRBJ2-7; D possibly corresponds to TRBD2 (7 bases). The clonotype originates from a young man in good health and CMV-seronegative. The sample taken for sequencing was PBMCs. CDR3 sequence reads: CASSEGARGAPEQYF. CDR3 coding DNA: TGTGCCAGCAGTGAGGGGGCCCGGGGGGCCCCCGAGCAGTACTTC.